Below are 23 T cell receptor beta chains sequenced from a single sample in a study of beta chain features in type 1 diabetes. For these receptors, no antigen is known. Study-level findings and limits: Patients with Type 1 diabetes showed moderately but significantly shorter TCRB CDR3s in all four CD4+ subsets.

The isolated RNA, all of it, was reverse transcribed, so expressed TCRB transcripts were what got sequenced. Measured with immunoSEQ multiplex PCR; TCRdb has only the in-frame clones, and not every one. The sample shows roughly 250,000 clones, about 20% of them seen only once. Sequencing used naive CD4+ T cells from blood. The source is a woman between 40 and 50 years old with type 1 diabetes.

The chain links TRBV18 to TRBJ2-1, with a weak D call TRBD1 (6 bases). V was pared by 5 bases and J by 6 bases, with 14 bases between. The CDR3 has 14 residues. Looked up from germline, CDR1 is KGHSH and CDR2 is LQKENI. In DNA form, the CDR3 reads TGTGCCAGCTCAACACTTATACAGGGCAATGAGCAGTTCTTC. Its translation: CASSTLIQGNEQFF.

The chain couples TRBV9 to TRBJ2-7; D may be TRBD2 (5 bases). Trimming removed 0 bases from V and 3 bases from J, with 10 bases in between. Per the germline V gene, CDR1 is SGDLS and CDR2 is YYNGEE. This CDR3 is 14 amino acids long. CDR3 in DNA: TGTGCCAGCAGCGTAGCCGCGGGTGGCTACGAGCAGTACTTC. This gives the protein CASSVAAGGYEQYF.

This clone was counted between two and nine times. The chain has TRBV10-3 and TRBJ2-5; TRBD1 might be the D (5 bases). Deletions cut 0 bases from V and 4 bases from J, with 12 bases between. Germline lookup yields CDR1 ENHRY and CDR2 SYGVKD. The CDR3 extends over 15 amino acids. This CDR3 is CAISESETEPETQYF. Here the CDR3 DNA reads TGTGCCATCAGTGAGTCAGAGACAGAGCCAGAGACCCAGTACTTC.

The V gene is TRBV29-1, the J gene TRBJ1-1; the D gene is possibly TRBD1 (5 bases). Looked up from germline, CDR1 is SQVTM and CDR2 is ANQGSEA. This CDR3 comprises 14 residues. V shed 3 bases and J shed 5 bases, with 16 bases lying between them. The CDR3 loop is CSVDRARKGTEAFF. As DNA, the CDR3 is TGCAGCGTTGACCGGGCCAGGAAGGGGACTGAAGCTTTCTTT. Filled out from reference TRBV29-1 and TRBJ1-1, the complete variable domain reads SAVISQKPSRDICQRGTSLTIQCQVDSQVTMMFWYRQQPGQSLTLIATANQGSEATYESGFVIDKFPISRPNLTFSTLTVSNMSPEDSSIYLCSVDRARKGTEAFFGQGTRLTVV.

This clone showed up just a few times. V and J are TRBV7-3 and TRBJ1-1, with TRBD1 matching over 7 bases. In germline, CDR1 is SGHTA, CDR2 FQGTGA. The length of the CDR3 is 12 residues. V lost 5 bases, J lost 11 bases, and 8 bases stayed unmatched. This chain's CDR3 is CASSPGGGSAFF. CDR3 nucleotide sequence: TGTGCCAGCAGCCCAGGGGGTGGGTCTGCTTTCTTT.

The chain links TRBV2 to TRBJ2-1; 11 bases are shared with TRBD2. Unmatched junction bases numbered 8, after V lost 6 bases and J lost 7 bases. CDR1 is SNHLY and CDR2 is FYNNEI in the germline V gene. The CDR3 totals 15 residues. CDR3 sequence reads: CASRSTSGSVNEQFF. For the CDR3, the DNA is TGTGCCAGCAGGAGCACTAGCGGGAGTGTGAATGAGCAGTTCTTC.

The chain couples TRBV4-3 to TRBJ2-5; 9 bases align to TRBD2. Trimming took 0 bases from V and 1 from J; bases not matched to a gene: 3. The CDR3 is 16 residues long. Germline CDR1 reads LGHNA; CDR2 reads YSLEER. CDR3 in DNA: TGCGCCAGCAGCCAAGATGCAGCGGGGGGCCAAGAGACCCAGTACTTC. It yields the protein CASSQDAAGGQETQYF.

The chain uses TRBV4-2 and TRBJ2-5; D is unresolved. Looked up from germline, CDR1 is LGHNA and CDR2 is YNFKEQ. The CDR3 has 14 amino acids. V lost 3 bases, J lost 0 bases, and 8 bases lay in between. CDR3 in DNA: TGTGCCAGCAGCCAGCGAGGCGACCAAGAGACCCAGTACTTC. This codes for CASSQRGDQETQYF.

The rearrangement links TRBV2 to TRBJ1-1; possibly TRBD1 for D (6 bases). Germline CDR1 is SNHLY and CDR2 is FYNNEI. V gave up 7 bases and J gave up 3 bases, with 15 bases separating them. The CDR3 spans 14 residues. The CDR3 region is CASNFVEGDTEAFF. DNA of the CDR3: TGTGCCAGCAATTTCGTCGAGGGGGACACTGAAGCTTTCTTT.

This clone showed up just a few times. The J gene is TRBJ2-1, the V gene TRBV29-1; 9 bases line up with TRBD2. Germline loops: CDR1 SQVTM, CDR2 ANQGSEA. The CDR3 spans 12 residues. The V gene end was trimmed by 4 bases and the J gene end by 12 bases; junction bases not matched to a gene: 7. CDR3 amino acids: CSVVAGDVVQFF. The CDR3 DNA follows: TGCAGCGTTGTAGCGGGAGACGTGGTGCAGTTCTTC.

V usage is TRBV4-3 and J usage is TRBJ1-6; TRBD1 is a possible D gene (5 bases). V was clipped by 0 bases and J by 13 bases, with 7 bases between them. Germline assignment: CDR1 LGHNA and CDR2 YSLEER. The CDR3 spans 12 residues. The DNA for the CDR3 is TGCGCCAGCAGCCAAGATGGGGGGCCCCTCCACTTT. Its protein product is CASSQDGGPLHF.

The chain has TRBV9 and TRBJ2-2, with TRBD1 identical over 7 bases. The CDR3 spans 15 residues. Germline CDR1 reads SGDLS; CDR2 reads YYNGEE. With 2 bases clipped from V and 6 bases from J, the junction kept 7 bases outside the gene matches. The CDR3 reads CASSVEQGYPGELFF. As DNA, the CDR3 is TGTGCCAGCAGCGTGGAACAGGGGTATCCCGGGGAGCTGTTTTTT.

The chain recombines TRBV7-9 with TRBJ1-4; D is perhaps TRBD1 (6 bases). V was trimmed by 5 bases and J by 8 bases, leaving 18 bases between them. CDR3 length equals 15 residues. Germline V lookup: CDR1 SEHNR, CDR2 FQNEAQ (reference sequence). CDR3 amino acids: CASSPPGTTGEKLFF. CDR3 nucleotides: TGTGCCAGCAGCCCCCCGGGCACGACAGGCGAAAAACTGTTTTTT.

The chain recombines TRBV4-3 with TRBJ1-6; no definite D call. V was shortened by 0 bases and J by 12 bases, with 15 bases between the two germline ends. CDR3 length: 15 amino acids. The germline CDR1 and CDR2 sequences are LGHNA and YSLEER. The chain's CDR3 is CASSQDRLWSGPLHF. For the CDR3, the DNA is TGCGCCAGCAGCCAAGATCGACTTTGGAGTGGACCCCTCCACTTT.

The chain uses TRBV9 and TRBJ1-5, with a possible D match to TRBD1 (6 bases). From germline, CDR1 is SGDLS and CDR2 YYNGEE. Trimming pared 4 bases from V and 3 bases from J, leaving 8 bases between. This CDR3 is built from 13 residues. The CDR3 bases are TGTGCCAGCAGCCGACAGGTCAATCAGCCCCAGCATTTT. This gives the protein CASSRQVNQPQHF.

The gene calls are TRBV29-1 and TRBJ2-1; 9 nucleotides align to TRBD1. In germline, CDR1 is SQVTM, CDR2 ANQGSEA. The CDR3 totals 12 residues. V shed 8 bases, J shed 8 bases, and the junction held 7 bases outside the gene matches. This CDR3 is CSLVTGGDEQFF. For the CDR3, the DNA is TGCAGCCTCGTAACAGGGGGCGATGAGCAGTTCTTC.

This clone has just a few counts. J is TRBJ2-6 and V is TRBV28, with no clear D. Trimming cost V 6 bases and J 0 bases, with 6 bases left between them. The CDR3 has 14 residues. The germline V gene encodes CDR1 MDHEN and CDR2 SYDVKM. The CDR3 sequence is CASRSGSGANVLTF. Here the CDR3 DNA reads TGTGCCAGCAGATCGGGCTCTGGGGCCAACGTCCTGACTTTC.

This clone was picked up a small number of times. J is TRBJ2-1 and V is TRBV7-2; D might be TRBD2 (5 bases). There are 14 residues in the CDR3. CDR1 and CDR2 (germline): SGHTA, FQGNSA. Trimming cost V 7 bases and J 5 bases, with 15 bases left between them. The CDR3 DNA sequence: TGTGCCAGCAACCCCCACTACGGGAACAATGAGCAGTTCTTC. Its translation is CASNPHYGNNEQFF. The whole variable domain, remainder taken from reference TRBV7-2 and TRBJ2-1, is GAGVSQSPSNKVTEKGKDVELRCDPISGHTALYWYRQSLGQGLEFLIYFQGNSAPDKSGLPSDRFSAERTGGSVSTLTIQRTQQEDSAVYLCASNPHYGNNEQFFGPGTRLTVL.

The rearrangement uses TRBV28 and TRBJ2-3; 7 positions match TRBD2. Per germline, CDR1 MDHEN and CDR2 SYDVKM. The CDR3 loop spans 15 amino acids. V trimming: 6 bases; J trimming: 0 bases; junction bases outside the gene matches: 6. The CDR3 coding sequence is TGTGCCAGCAGATCCAATAGCGGGAGCACAGATACGCAGTATTTT. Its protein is CASRSNSGSTDTQYF.

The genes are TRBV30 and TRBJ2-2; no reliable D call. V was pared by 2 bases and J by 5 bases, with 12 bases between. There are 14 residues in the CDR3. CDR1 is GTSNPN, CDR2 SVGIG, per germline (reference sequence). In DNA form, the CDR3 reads TGTGCCTGGAGTTCCATGAGGTGGACCGGGGAGCTGTTTTTT. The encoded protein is CAWSSMRWTGELFF.

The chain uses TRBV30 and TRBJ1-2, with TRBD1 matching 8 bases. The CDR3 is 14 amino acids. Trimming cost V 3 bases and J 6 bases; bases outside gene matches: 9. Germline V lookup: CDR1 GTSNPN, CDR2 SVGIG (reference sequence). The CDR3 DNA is TGTGCCTGGAGCGAAAACAGGGGGAGGAATGGCTACACCTTC. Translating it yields CAWSENRGRNGYTF.

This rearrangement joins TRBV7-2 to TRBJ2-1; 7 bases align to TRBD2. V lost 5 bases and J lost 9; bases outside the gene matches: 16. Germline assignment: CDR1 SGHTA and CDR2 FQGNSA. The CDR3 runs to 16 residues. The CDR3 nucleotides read TGTGCCAGCAGCGCACGACTAGCTTTCTCGGGGCCTGAGCAGTTCTTC. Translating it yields CASSARLAFSGPEQFF.

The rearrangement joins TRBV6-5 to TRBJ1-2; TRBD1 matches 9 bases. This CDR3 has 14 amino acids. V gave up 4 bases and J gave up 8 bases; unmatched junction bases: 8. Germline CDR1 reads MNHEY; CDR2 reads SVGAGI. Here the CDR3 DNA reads TGTGCCAGCAGTTCACCTCCGGACAGGGGAGGCTACACCTTC. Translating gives CASSSPPDRGGYTF.